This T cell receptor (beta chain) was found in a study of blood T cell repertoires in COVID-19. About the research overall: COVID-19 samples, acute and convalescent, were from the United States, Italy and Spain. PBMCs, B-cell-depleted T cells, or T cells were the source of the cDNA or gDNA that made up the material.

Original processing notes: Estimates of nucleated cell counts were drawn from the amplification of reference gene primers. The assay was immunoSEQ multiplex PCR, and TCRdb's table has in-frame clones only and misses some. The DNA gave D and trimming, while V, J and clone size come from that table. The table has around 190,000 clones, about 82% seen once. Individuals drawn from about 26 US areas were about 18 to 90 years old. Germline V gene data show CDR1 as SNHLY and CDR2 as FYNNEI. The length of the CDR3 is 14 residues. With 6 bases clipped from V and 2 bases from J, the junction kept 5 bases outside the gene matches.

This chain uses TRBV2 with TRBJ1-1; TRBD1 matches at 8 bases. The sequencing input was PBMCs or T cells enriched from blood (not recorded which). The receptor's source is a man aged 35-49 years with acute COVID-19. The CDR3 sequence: CASRFRGLNTEAFF. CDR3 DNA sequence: TGTGCCAGCAGGTTCAGGGGGCTCAACACTGAAGCTTTCTTT.